This paragraph covers one T cell receptor beta chain sequence. This clonotype was picked up a small number of times. Its antigen target is currently unknown. Base-call qualities are not available, and no considerably larger clone is one nucleotide away. This specimen comes from a study of T cells after yellow fever vaccination (dated by TCRdb to between 2018 and 2021). As for the study more broadly: Libraries from fractions with low cell numbers were prepared with the SMART-Seq v4 Ultra Low Input RNA kit. Two healthy male donors made up the cohort, one aged 18 to 30 years and the other aged 30 to 40 years. To follow T-cell clones before and after primary and booster YFV17D yellow fever vaccination, bulk TCR alpha and beta repertoires were sequenced over time. Blood was drawn at multiple timepoints before and after primary and secondary immunization, with bulk PBMC replicates and cell subsets isolated.

Findings and caveats that apply to the study as a whole: After the booster, most of the clones that had expanded following primary vaccination were detected again (roughly 97% of CD4 and around nine tenths of CD8), which suggests that memory was broadly maintained. Because the study included only two donors, the extent to which the findings can be generalized is limited. A small share of clonotypes was detected in both CD4 and CD8 compartments, with the overlap likely arising from convergent recombination. The secondary T-cell response was weaker than the primary response but faster, peaking on day 5 instead of day 15. Computational filtering was required because FACS-sorted repertoires could contain abundant contaminating clonotypes from the bulk population.

The treatment or condition label, as the study defines it: live attenuated yellow fever vaccine strain. PBMCs were isolated from peripheral blood using a standard Ficoll-Paque protocol. Dynabeads CD4 and CD8 positive selection kits were used to isolate CD4 and CD8 T-cell fractions. TriZol was used to extract RNA from bulk PBMCs, CD4 and CD8 fractions, and dextramer-positive and dextramer-negative fractions. Sequenced on an Illumina NovaSeq 6000. Synthesis of TCR cDNA relied on 5'RACE template switching, a step that introduced a universal primer site along with unique molecular identifiers. cDNA synthesis was primed from both the TCR alpha and TCR beta constant segments. Libraries were amplified in two PCR steps, with sample barcodes and sequencing adapters added in the second step. Libraries were sequenced on Illumina HiSeq 2500 (2x100 bp) or NovaSeq (2x150 bp). As for the authors' bioinformatics: Reads were demultiplexed and collapsed into UMI consensus sequences with MIGEC, and V(D)J alignment was performed with MiXCR. Using edgeR on replicate PBMC samples, clonotypes were called vaccine-responding if FDR was below 0.01 and the log2 fold change was above 5 up to day 15. Bulk clonotypes were assigned CD4 or CD8 identity according to which sequenced CD4 or CD8 repertoire held them at higher abundance. The public reads were reprocessed in TCRdb via fastp at Q25 and MiXCR, keeping in-frame beta chains. Rows matching on CDR3 protein sequence are summarized as one entry with the most common DNA and genes. The V and J calls, along with clone size, are taken from TCRdb and not from the paper's own processing. The sample contains about 340,000 distinct CDR3 sequences, roughly an eighth of them found a single time. The leading ten clones occupy 3.2% of the sample.

The germline V gene gives CDR1 as LGHNA and CDR2 as YSLEER. Spanning cysteine to phenylalanine, the CDR3 consists of 15 amino acids. Here the CDR3 DNA is all that survives: 45 bases in frame from base 1. V is cut back by 3 bases and J by 8 bases, with 9 bases in the junction unmatched. The specimen comprised CD4+ T cells sorted from PBMCs, sampled 15 days after the yellow fever booster vaccination. This receptor was obtained from a man between 18 and 29 years old who received the YFV17D yellow fever vaccine. The rearranged segments are TRBV4-3 and TRBJ1-4; 7 bases in between match TRBD1. Here the CDR3 is given as CASSHLDREGEKLFF. The bases read TGCGCCAGCAGCCACCTCGACAGGGAAGGCGAAAAACTGTTTTTT.